The clone carrying this T cell receptor (beta chain) was observed at least ten times. This sample was taken from a study of T cell repertoires in cytomegalovirus infection. TCRdb recomputed calls from the reads with MiXCR, one row per CDR3 protein. The sample has about 530,000 distinct CDR3 sequences, 26% seen once. Trimming took off 1 base at V and 6 bases at J, with 13 bases between the two ends. Germline CDR1 is SGHTA and CDR2 is FQGNSA. The length of the CDR3 is 15 residues. The clonotype comes from a human donor in good health (CMV status not recorded). Some clones in this sample may be carry-over from other donors' samples. The material sequenced was PBMCs. The V call is TRBV7-2, the J call TRBJ1-5, with D tentatively TRBD1 (6 bases). The CDR3 DNA sequence: TGTGCCAGCAGCTTAGTGACAGGAGGGATTCAGCCCCAGCATTTT. This encodes CASSLVTGGIQPQHF.